The present T cell receptor beta chain was sequenced within a study of T cells in Graves' hyperthyroidism and ophthalmopathy. There are 14 residues in the CDR3. Germline CDR1 reads WNHNN; CDR2 reads SYGVQD (reference sequence). The V end was cut by 0 bases, the J end by 5 bases, with 10 bases between. Regions amplified from RNA transcripts were the TCR beta CDR3 regions. The study used the HTBI primer set for a first-round RT-PCR of the TCR CDR3. TCRdb re-called the multiplex PCR reads through MiXCR, storing one row per CDR3 protein. The sample records approximately 490,000 distinct CDR3 sequences, under 25% being singletons.

The chain recombines TRBV10-1 with TRBJ2-5; D is unclear. The receptor comes from a woman aged 70-85 years with Graves' ophthalmopathy. The sequenced material came from blood. The CDR3 coding sequence is TGCGCCAGCAGTGAGTCCGGAGTGGGGGAGACCCAGTACTTC. Translated: CASSESGVGETQYF.